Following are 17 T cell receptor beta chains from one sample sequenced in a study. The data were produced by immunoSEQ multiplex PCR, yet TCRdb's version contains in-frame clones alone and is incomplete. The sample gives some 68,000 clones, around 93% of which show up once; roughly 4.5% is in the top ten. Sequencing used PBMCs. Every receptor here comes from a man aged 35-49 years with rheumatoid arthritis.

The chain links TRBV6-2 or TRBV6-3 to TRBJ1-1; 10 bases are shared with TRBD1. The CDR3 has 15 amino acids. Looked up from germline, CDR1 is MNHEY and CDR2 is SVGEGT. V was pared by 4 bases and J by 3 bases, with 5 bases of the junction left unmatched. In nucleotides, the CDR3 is TGTGCCAGCAGTTGGTTGGGACAGGGGTACACTGAAGCTTTCTTT. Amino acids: CASSWLGQGYTEAFF.

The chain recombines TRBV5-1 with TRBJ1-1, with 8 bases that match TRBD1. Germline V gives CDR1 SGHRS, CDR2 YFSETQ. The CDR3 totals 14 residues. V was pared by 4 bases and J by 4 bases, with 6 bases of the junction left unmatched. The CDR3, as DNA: TGCGCCAGCAGCCACCCGGACAGGGTCACTGAAGCTTTCTTT. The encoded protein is CASSHPDRVTEAFF.

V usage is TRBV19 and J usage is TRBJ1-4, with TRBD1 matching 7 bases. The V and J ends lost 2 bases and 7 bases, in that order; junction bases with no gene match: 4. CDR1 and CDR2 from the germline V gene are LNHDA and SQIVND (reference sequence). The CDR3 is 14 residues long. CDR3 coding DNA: TGTGCCAGTAGTATAATGCCAGGGGGTGAAAAACTGTTTTTT. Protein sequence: CASSIMPGGEKLFF.

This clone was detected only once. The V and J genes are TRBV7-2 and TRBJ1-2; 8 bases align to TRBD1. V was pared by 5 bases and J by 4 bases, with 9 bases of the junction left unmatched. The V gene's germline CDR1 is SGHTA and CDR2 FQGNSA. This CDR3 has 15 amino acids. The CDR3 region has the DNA TGTGCCAGCAGCCTAGGACAGGGAGGGACCTATGGCTACACCTTC. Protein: CASSLGQGGTYGYTF.

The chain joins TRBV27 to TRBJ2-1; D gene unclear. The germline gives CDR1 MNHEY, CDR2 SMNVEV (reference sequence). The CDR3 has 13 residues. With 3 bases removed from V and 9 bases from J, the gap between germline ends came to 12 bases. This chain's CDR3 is CASSFGPPGEQFF. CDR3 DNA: TGTGCCAGCAGTTTTGGCCCCCCGGGTGAGCAGTTCTTC.

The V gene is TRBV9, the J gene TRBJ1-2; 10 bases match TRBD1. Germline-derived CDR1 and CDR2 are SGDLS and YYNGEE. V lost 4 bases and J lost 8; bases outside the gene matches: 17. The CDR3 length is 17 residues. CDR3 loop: CASSPRPGTGVGGGYTF. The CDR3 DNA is TGTGCCAGCAGCCCCCGTCCCGGGACAGGGGTTGGTGGAGGCTACACCTTC.

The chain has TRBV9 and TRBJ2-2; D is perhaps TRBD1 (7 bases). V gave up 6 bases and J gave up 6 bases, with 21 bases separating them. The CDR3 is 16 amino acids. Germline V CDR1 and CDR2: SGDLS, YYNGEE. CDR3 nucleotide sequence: TGTGCCAGCACCCCCAGGGGGGCCCCATTTTCCGGGGAGCTGTTTTTT. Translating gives CASTPRGAPFSGELFF.

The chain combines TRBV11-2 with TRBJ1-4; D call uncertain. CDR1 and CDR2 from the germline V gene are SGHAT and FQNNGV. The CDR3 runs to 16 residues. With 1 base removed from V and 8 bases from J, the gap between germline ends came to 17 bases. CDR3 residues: CASSLGTGAPQEKLFF. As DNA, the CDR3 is TGTGCCAGCAGCTTAGGAACCGGCGCGCCCCAAGAAAAACTGTTTTTT.

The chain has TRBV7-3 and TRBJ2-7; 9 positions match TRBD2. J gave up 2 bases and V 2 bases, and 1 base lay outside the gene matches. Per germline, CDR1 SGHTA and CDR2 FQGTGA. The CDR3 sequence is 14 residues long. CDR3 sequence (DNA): TGTGCCAGCAGCTTAGCGGGGGGGCCCTACGAGCAGTACTTC. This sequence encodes CASSLAGGPYEQYF.

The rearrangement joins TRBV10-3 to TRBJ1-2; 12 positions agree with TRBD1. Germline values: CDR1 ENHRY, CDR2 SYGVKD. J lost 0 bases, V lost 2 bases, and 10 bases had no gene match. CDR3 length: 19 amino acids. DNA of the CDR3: TGTGCCATCAGTGAGCCTGGGACAGGGGGCGTCCATCCTAACTATGGCTACACCTTC. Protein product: CAISEPGTGGVHPNYGYTF.

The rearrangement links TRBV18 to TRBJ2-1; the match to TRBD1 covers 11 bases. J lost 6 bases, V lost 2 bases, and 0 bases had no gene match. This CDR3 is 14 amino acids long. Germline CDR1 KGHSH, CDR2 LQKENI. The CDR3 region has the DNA TGTGCCAGCTCACCAGGGACAGGGGGCAATGAGCAGTTCTTC. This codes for CASSPGTGGNEQFF.

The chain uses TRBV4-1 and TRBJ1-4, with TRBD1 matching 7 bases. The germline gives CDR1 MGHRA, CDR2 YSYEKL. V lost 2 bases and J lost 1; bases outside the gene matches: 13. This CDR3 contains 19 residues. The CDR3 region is CASSQPPGTASRTNEKLFF. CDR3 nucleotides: TGCGCCAGCAGCCAACCCCCCGGGACAGCTAGTAGAACTAATGAAAAACTGTTTTTT.

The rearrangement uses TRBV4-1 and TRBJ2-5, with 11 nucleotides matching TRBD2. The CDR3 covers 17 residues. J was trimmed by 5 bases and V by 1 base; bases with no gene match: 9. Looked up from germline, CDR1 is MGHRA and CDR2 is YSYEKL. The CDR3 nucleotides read TGCGCCAGCAGCCAAGGAACTAGCGGGGGCTTAGGGGAGACCCAGTACTTC. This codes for CASSQGTSGGLGETQYF.

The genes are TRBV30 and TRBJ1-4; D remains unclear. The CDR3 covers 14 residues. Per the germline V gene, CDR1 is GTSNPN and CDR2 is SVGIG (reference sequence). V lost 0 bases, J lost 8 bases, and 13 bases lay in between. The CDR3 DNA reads TGTGCCTGGAGTGTGAGTCTAGGCCGCGAAAAACTGTTTTTT. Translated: CAWSVSLGREKLFF.

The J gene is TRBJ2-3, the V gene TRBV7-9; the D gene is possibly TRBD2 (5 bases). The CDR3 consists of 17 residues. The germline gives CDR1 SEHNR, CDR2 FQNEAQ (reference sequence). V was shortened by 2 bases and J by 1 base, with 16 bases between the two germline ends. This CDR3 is CASSLSGSGWGTDTQYF. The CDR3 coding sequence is TGTGCCAGCAGCTTATCGGGAAGCGGTTGGGGCACAGATACGCAGTATTTT.

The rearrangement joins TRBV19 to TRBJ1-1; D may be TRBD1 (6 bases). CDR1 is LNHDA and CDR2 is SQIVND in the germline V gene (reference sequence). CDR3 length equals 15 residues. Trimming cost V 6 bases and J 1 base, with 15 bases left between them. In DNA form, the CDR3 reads TGTGCCAGTAGCGACCCGGGGGGGCGGAACACTGAAGCTTTCTTT. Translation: CASSDPGGRNTEAFF.

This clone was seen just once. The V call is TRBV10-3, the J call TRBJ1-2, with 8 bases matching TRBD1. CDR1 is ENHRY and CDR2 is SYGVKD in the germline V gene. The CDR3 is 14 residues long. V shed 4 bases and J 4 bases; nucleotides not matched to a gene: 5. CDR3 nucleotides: TGTGCCATCAGTGTAGGGACAGGAGCCTATGGCTACACCTTC. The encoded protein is CAISVGTGAYGYTF.